This T cell receptor beta chain was sequenced in a study of beta chain features in type 1 diabetes. Study as a whole: Age, gender and cell yields were alike across patients and healthy donors. The study's findings and limits: TCRB repertoires of naive, central memory and Treg cells appeared more similar among patients than among healthy donors. A pattern of fewer insertions and more deletions at VDJ junctions was seen in type 1 diabetes patients. In every one of the four CD4+ subsets, TCRB CDR3s were moderately but significantly shorter in Type 1 diabetes patients.

With respect to this clone: The antigen is unknown.

The V and J ends lost 3 bases and 7 bases, in that order; junction bases with no gene match: 11. The CDR3 sequence is 15 residues long. Germline V gives CDR1 SQVTM, CDR2 ANQGSEA. The single heparinised draw taken from each donor contained around 100 mL of blood on average. Every bit of the isolated RNA underwent reverse transcription, so sequencing read expressed TCRB transcripts. Sequenced by immunoSEQ multiplex PCR; TCRdb stores in-frame clones only, minus some. The repertoire holds more than 150,000 clones, roughly 9% seen once, with around 0.7% in the top ten. The origin of this receptor is a woman under 40 with type 1 diabetes. The sample was central memory CD4+ T cells from blood. The V and J genes are TRBV29-1 and TRBJ1-2, with 10 nucleotides matching TRBD1. The CDR3 protein is CSVDGRDRGVGGYTF. The CDR3 DNA is TGCAGCGTTGATGGCCGGGACAGGGGAGTGGGTGGCTACACCTTC.